The 18 T cell receptor beta chains below were found in one sample sequenced in a study of blood T cell repertoires in COVID-19 (dated by TCRdb to the early 2020s). Receptor amplification or capture employed the immunoSEQ multiplex PCR assay. Here the immuneACCESS table is served through TCRdb, limited to in-frame sequences with V and J called. Missing clones are a known gap in these copies; in checked studies unresolved V genes cover under half, and the rest lacks a known reason. Across this sample there are 150,000 to 200,000 clones, with 80% to 90% seen only once. Clones ranked in the top ten supply roughly 8.2% of the sample. The sequenced sample consisted of peripheral blood. These receptors originate from a man aged 60 to 75 with acute or convalescent COVID-19.

The CDR3 loop is CASGAGTGKEKLFF. The CDR3 DNA is TGTGCCAGCGGGGCCGGGACAGGAAAGGAAAAACTGTTTTTT. This chain joins TRBV2 and TRBJ1-4; 8 bases agree with TRBD1. Losses at the gene ends were 8 bases for V and 8 bases for J; bases not matched to a gene: 10. Germline lookup yields CDR1 SNHLY and CDR2 FYNNEI. The CDR3 runs 14 residues.

The rearrangement links TRBV28 to TRBJ1-4; no clear D. This CDR3 has 13 residues. Germline CDR1 is MDHEN and CDR2 is SYDVKM. V was trimmed by 7 bases and J by 8 bases, leaving 14 bases between them. CDR3 in DNA: TGTGCCAGCAACTCCCTAAAGAGGGAAAAACTGTTTTTT. Encoded protein: CASNSLKREKLFF.

The chain carries TRBV29-1 and TRBJ2-3; the D gene is possibly TRBD2 (6 bases). V was pared by 1 base and J by 7 bases, with 18 bases between. The CDR3 totals 15 residues. The germline V gene has CDR1 SQVTM and CDR2 ANQGSEA. CDR3 sequence (DNA): TGCAGCGTTGAAGGAGGGAGTGGGAGGATGAATACGCAGTATTTT. Encoded protein: CSVEGGSGRMNTQYF.

The V and J genes are TRBV28 and TRBJ2-1; TRBD2 matches 14 bases. V lost 5 bases and J lost 15; bases outside the gene matches: 12. This CDR3 region has 15 residues. Germline values: CDR1 MDHEN, CDR2 SYDVKM. The CDR3 DNA sequence: TGTGCCAGCAGTCGAAAACCGGGACTAGCGGGAGTTCGGTTCTTC. Translation gives CASSRKPGLAGVRFF.

This sequence joins TRBV5-1 and TRBJ2-1, with a tentative D call TRBD2 (7 bases). Germline V gives CDR1 SGHRS, CDR2 YFSETQ. Trimming left V 4 bases short and J 0 bases short, with 17 bases between. This CDR3 is 17 amino acids long. CDR3 bases: TGCGCCAGCAGCCCCACGGGGGGCTCGAGCTCCTACAATGAGCAGTTCTTC. Its protein product is CASSPTGGSSSYNEQFF.

This clone was counted a few times. The chain employs TRBV4-1 and TRBJ2-1, with 14 bases fitting TRBD2. Germline V CDR1 and CDR2: MGHRA, YSYEKL. This CDR3 is built from 17 residues. With 0 bases clipped from V and 7 bases from J, the junction kept 5 bases outside the gene matches. The CDR3, as DNA: TGCGCCAGCAGCCAAGAGTGGGGACTAGCGGGAGCGAATGAGCAGTTCTTC. Amino acid sequence: CASSQEWGLAGANEQFF.

The V and J genes are TRBV7-6 and TRBJ2-2, with a possible D match to TRBD1 (6 bases). Looked up from germline, CDR1 is SGHVS and CDR2 is FNYEAQ. The CDR3 is 16 residues long. Trimming shortened V by 4 bases and J by 4 bases, and 16 bases separated the two germline ends. CDR3 coding DNA: TGTGCCAGCAGCTCTTTCGGGGCCAGGGGCACCGGGGAGCTGTTTTTT. Translation: CASSSFGARGTGELFF.

The chain couples TRBV9 to TRBJ2-6, with 7 bases matching TRBD1. The CDR3 is 17 amino acids. Trimming took 4 bases from V and 0 from J; bases not matched to a gene: 7. Germline CDR1 and CDR2: SGDLS and YYNGEE. The CDR3 nucleotides are TGTGCCAGCAGCCCTTGGACAGGTAGCTCTGGGGCCAACGTCCTGACTTTC. As protein: CASSPWTGSSGANVLTF.

The rearrangement uses TRBV11-3 and TRBJ2-7; 7 bases map to TRBD1. Germline V gene sequence: CDR1 SGHNT, CDR2 YENEEA. The length of the CDR3 is 14 residues. J was trimmed by 2 bases and V by 1 base; bases with no gene match: 2. CDR3 protein: CASSLGGQAYEQYF. The CDR3 DNA follows: TGTGCCAGCAGCTTAGGTGGACAGGCCTACGAGCAGTACTTC.

V is TRBV5-4 and J is TRBJ1-2; TRBD1 aligns across 8 bases. Germline V gene data show CDR1 as SGHNT and CDR2 as YYREEE (reference sequence). V shed 5 bases and J 8 bases; nucleotides not matched to a gene: 14. The CDR3 length is 15 residues. The CDR3 reads CASSLNLAGGRGYTF. Here the CDR3 DNA reads TGTGCCAGCAGTTTGAACTTGGCAGGGGGCCGGGGCTACACCTTC.

This chain joins TRBV3-1 (or the pseudogene TRBV3-2) and TRBJ1-5, with unresolved D. Per the germline V gene, CDR1 is LGHDT and CDR2 is YNNKEL (reference sequence). V gave up 0 bases and J gave up 4 bases, with 19 bases separating them. CDR3 length: 18 residues. As DNA, the CDR3 is TGTGCCAGCAGCCAAGATCCGCGGAAAACGGGTCGTAATCAGCCCCAGCATTTT. It encodes CASSQDPRKTGRNQPQHF.

This clone came up once. The gene calls are TRBV10-3 and TRBJ2-3; D is perhaps TRBD2 (5 bases). The CDR3 length is 13 residues. V lost 8 bases and J lost 4, with 13 bases in between. Germline CDR1 is ENHRY and CDR2 is SYGVKD. CDR3 nucleotides: TGTGCCATCTCGAGGGATATCGCAGATACGCAGTATTTT. Protein sequence: CAISRDIADTQYF.

The J gene is TRBJ1-5, the V gene TRBV27, with TRBD1 as a possible D gene (5 bases). The CDR3 spans 15 residues. Germline V gives CDR1 MNHEY, CDR2 SMNVEV (reference sequence). V was pared by 2 bases and J by 0 bases, with 8 bases between. The CDR3 coding sequence is TGTGCCAGCAGTTTAAGGGGTTATAGCAATCAGCCCCAGCATTTT. Translated: CASSLRGYSNQPQHF.

In regard to this clone: Within the sample, other DNA sequences also encode this same CDR3. The chain joins TRBV29-1 to TRBJ1-2; D call uncertain. With 3 bases removed from V and 5 bases from J, the gap between germline ends came to 10 bases. The CDR3 consists of 12 residues. Germline V gives CDR1 SQVTM, CDR2 ANQGSEA. The chain's CDR3 is CSVDRGGYGYTF. As DNA, the CDR3 is TGCAGCGTTGACCGAGGAGGGTATGGCTACACCTTC.

The chain uses TRBV28 and TRBJ2-3; TRBD2 might be the D (6 bases). Germline-derived CDR1 and CDR2 are MDHEN and SYDVKM. Trimming shortened V by 6 bases and J by 2 bases, and 12 bases separated the two germline ends. This CDR3 has 14 amino acids. The DNA for the CDR3 is TGTGCCAGCAGCGATAGCGGAGCCACAGATACGCAGTATTTT. This gives the protein CASSDSGATDTQYF.

This clone has a handful of counts. The chain combines TRBV28 with TRBJ2-7; 11 bases agree with TRBD2. Germline lookup yields CDR1 MDHEN and CDR2 SYDVKM. V shed 6 bases and J 4 bases; nucleotides not matched to a gene: 14. This CDR3 has 17 amino acids. The CDR3 nucleotides read TGTGCCAGCAGGAAACTAGCGGGAGTCCGGATTGGGTACGAGCAGTACTTC. Translation gives CASRKLAGVRIGYEQYF.

In nucleotides, the CDR3 is TGTGCCATCAGTGAGCCGACGTGGCAGGGCTACCAAGAGACCCAGTACTTC. Translation: CAISEPTWQGYQETQYF. J is TRBJ2-5 and V is TRBV10-3; maybe TRBD1 (5 bases). CDR3 size: 17 residues. Germline V gene sequence: CDR1 ENHRY, CDR2 SYGVKD. V lost 2 bases to trimming and J lost 0 bases, with 16 bases between them.

This chain joins TRBV24-1 and TRBJ1-5, with D unresolved. V lost 4 bases, J lost 6 bases, and 12 bases lay in between. Germline V CDR1 and CDR2: KGHDR, SFDVKD. CDR3 length equals 14 residues. CDR3 DNA: TGTGCCACCAGTGACACCCAGAGGAGTCAGCCCCAGCATTTT. Its translation: CATSDTQRSQPQHF.